What follows is one T cell receptor (beta chain) and its context. Only a few counts were recorded for this clonotype. There is no known antigen for this receptor. It has no much larger one-base neighbor in the sample; base qualities were not kept. The entry originates in a study of post-analysis software for immune sequencing data (dated by TCRdb to the mid-2010s). Background for the entire study: The recorded disease courses included relapsing-remitting, secondary progressive and progressive-relapsing multiple sclerosis, and some patients had no subtype annotation. The patient repertoires were compared against about 10 previously published healthy control repertoires obtained from donors aged about 6 to 28 years. A subset of samples was prepared in parallel using single-end sample barcoding, then pooled and co-amplified after Illumina adapter ligation.

TCR beta repertoires were profiled from peripheral blood of approximately 13 young patients with multiple sclerosis to demonstrate the VDJtools post-analysis software. The multiple sclerosis patients were children and adolescents between roughly 6 and 17 years of age. Library generation was performed with PCR. Sequencing relied on an Illumina HiSeq 2500. To reduce PCR and sequencing biases, unique molecular identifiers were built into the TCR beta cDNA libraries. Per 1 to 10 million input T cells, approximately 500,000 cDNA molecules were obtained, such that each molecule approximated one T cell. The patient libraries were prepared and sequenced with the same protocol used for the earlier healthy control dataset. Within a given batch, samples were prepared together, multiplexed and sequenced on the same HiSeq lane. The authors processed their data as follows. Raw barcoded reads were processed with MIGEC, discarding single-read molecular identifier groups before consensus assembly and CDR3 extraction. VDJtools was used for post-analysis of the clonotype tables, with diversity normalized by down-sampling every dataset to the smallest sample size. To correct batch-related cross-sample contamination, repertoire overlap clustering matched CDR3 amino acid sequences but not nucleotide sequences. TCRdb passed the public sequencing reads through fastp at Q25 and MiXCR, retaining productive beta sequences. Rows with one shared CDR3 protein collapse into an entry with the most common genes and DNA. The authors' filters were not applied to this entry. This sample gives about 430,000 distinct CDR3 sequences in total; approximately 42% of them show up just once. The ten largest clones take up less than 10% of the sample.

Results and caveats for the whole study, not just this receptor: Normalized Chao1 diversity was significantly lower in multiple sclerosis patients than controls, suggesting substantial peripheral T-cell clonal expansion. Direct clustering with F measure revealed strong co-clustering of samples prepared in the same batch, which led to a batch-effect correction. The control group was slightly older than the multiple sclerosis patient group.

The sequencing input was blood. The receptor was isolated from a girl aged 2-10 years with multiple sclerosis.

DNA sequence: TGTGCCAGCAAGGAAAGGGGGGGGTCTTACAATGAGCAGTTCTTC. Its amino acids are CASKERGGSYNEQFF. The sequence joins TRBV7-2 to TRBJ2-1, with TRBD2 perhaps the D gene, on 7 matching bases. The V and J ends are trimmed by 7 bases and 4 bases, leaving 17 bases between them. The CDR3 covers 15 residues, taking in both the cysteine and the phenylalanine. Just CDR3 DNA is preserved here, 45 bases in frame from base 1. Reading the germline V gene gives CDR1 SGHTA and CDR2 FQGNSA.